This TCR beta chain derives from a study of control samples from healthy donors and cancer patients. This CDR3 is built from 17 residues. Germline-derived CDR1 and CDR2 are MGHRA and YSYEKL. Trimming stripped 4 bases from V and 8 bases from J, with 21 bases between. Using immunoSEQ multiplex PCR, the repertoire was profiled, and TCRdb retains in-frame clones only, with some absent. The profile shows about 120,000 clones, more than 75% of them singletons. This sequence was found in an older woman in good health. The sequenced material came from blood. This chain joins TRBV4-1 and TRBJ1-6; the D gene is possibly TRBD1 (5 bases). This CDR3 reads CASSLQGGGTGYSPLHF. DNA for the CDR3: TGCGCCAGCAGCCTCCAAGGTGGGGGGACCGGTTATTCACCCCTCCACTTT.